The 7 T cell receptor beta chains below were found in one sample sequenced in a study of blood T cell repertoires in COVID-19. Data came from immunoSEQ multiplex PCR; TCRdb stores just in-frame clones and leaves some out. The sample has approximately 270,000 clones, just over 85% seen once. Sequencing was performed on PBMCs or T cells enriched from blood (not recorded which). All receptors derive from a man between 40 and 49 years old who had recovered from COVID-19.

The chain carries TRBV28 and TRBJ1-2; no definite D call. The germline V gene encodes CDR1 MDHEN and CDR2 SYDVKM. V lost 7 bases, J lost 4 bases, and 10 bases lay in between. This CDR3 spans 12 amino acids. The CDR3 protein is CASNSLGYGYTF. CDR3 in DNA: TGTGCCAGCAACTCCCTTGGCTATGGCTACACCTTC.

The chain is built from TRBV11-2 and TRBJ2-5; the D gene is possibly TRBD1 (5 bases). The CDR3 extends over 13 amino acids. Germline CDR1 is SGHAT and CDR2 is FQNNGV. V gave up 7 bases and J gave up 5 bases, with 14 bases separating them. CDR3 DNA sequence: TGTGCCAGCACCAGGGCTCCCACGGAGACCCAGTACTTC. This codes for CASTRAPTETQYF. The variable domain in full, with the rest retrieved from reference TRBV11-2 and TRBJ2-5, is EAGVAQSPRYKIIEKRQSVAFWCNPISGHATLYWYQQILGQGPKLLIQFQNNGVVDDSQLPKDRFSAERLKGVDSTLKIQPAKLEDSAVYLCASTRAPTETQYFGPGTRLLVL.

This sequence joins TRBV3-1 (or the pseudogene TRBV3-2) and TRBJ1-5; D ambiguous. The germline V gene has CDR1 LGHDT and CDR2 YNNKEL (reference sequence). The ends were cut back, 2 bases at V and 3 bases at J, with 5 bases in the middle. The CDR3 is 13 amino acids. The CDR3 DNA reads as TGTGCCAGCAGCCAAACAGTCAATCAGCCCCAGCATTTT. Residues: CASSQTVNQPQHF.

The rearrangement links TRBV18 to TRBJ1-5; D unclear. V was cut by 6 bases and J by 1 base, with 13 bases left in between. The CDR3 covers 15 residues. In germline, CDR1 is KGHSH, CDR2 LQKENI. CDR3 nucleotides: TGTGCCAGCTCCTTTGAGGGCATGAGCAATCAGCCCCAGCATTTT. It codes for CASSFEGMSNQPQHF.

Regarding this clone: Other DNA sequences of this sample code for an identical CDR3. This chain joins TRBV27 and TRBJ2-2; D gene ambiguous. With 5 bases removed from V and 3 bases from J, the gap between germline ends came to 4 bases. Per the germline V gene, CDR1 is MNHEY and CDR2 is SMNVEV (reference sequence). The CDR3 totals 12 residues. The CDR3 bases are TGTGCCAGCAGTCCATACACCGGGGAGCTGTTTTTT. Residues: CASSPYTGELFF.

V is TRBV6-6 and J is TRBJ1-1; possibly TRBD1 for D (5 bases). The length of the CDR3 is 14 residues. Looked up from germline, CDR1 is MNHNY and CDR2 is SVGAGI (reference sequence). V lost 6 bases and J lost 0, with 11 bases in between. The CDR3 DNA follows: TGTGCCAGCAGCCAACAGGATATGAACACTGAAGCTTTCTTT. Amino acid sequence: CASSQQDMNTEAFF.

This chain joins TRBV29-1 and TRBJ2-1; the match to TRBD2 covers 7 bases. V was pared by 7 bases and J by 0 bases, with 9 bases of the junction left unmatched. The CDR3 extends over 15 amino acids. Germline V CDR1 and CDR2: SQVTM, ANQGSEA. DNA for the CDR3: TGCAGCGCTCTACTAGCGAAGCTCTCCTACAATGAGCAGTTCTTC. Translating it yields CSALLAKLSYNEQFF.